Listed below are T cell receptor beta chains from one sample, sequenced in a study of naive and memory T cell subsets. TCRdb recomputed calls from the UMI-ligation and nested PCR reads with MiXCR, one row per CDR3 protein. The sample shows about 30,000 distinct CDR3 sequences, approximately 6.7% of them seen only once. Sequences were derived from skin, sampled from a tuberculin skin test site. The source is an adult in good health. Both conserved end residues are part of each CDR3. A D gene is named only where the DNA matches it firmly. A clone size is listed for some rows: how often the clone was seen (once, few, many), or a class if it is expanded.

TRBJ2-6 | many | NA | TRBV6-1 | CATHVDSGANVLTF | TGTGCCACCCACGTCGATTCCGGGGCCAACGTCCTGACTTTC
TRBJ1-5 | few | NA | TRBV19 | CASSPGQRSNQPQHF | TGTGCCAGTAGCCCGGGACAAAGGAGCAATCAGCCCCAGCATTTT
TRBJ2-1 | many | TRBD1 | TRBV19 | CASSVDRVNEQFF | TGTGCCAGTAGTGTGGACAGGGTAAATGAGCAGTTCTTC
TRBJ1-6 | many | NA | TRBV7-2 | CASSSVLRDNSPLHF | TGTGCCAGCAGCTCCGTACTCAGGGATAATTCACCCCTCCACTTT
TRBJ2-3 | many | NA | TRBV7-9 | CASTPSSRRVSDTQYF | TGTGCCAGCACCCCAAGCAGTCGAAGAGTCTCAGATACGCAGTATTTT
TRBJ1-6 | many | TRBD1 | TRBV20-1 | CSASGDRLNSPLHF | TGCAGTGCTTCGGGGGACAGGCTGAATTCACCCCTCCACTTT
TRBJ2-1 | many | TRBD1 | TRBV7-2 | CASSTGQYFTYNEQFF | TGTGCCAGCAGCACGGGACAGTATTTTACCTACAATGAGCAGTTCTTC
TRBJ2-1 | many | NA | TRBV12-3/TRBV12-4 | CASSPGLDYNEQFF | TGTGCCAGCAGCCCGGGACTGGACTACAATGAGCAGTTCTTC
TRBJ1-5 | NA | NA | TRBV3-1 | CASSQGRSGDQPQHF | TGTGCCAGCAGCCAAGGGCGTTCCGGCGATCAGCCCCAGCATTTT
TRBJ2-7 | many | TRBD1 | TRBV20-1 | CSARTGLVDEQYF | TGCAGTGCTAGGACAGGGCTCGTCGACGAGCAGTACTTC
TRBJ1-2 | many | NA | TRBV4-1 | CASSQDLAPVTGQYGYTF | TGCGCCAGCAGCCAAGATCTTGCCCCCGTTACAGGGCAGTATGGCTACACCTTC
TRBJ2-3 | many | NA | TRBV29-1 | CSVLVTDTQYF | TGCAGCGTTTTGGTCACAGATACGCAGTATTTT
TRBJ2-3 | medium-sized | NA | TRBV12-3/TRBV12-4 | CASTLRGTDTQYF | TGTGCCAGCACCCTGAGGGGCACAGATACGCAGTATTTT
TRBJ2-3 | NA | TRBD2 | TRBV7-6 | CASSLVGGSADTQYF | TGTGCCAGCAGCTTAGTGGGGGGGAGCGCAGATACGCAGTATTTT
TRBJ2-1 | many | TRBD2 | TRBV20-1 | CSAKLPGLGYNEQFF | TGCAGTGCTAAACTACCGGGACTAGGGTACAATGAGCAGTTCTTC
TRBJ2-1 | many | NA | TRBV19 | CASSTYNEQFF | TGTGCCAGTAGTACCTACAATGAGCAGTTCTTC
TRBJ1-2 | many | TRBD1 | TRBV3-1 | CASSPNLAGQAYGYTF | TGTGCCAGCAGCCCTAACCTCGCGGGACAGGCTTATGGCTACACCTTC
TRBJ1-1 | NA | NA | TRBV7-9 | CASSFGTEAFF | TGTGCCAGCAGCTTCGGAACTGAAGCTTTCTTT